The sequence of this T cell receptor beta chain was determined in a study of T cell repertoires in cytomegalovirus infection. Looking at the study overall: Signatures in public TCR beta sequences pointed to both CMV infection and matching HLA type.

Study-level results: Across the ex vivo response, the dominant clonotypes were HLA-C-restricted CMV-specific TCR beta clonotypes.

Germline values: CDR1 SNHLY, CDR2 FYNNEI. The CDR3 runs to 12 residues. The V gene lost 10 bases and the J gene lost 2 bases, with 6 bases spanning the gap. A note on this clonotype: What it binds is not known.

TCRdb re-called the reads through MiXCR, storing one row per CDR3 protein. The table shows about 680,000 distinct CDR3 sequences, with 20% to 25% occurring only once. The rearrangement links TRBV2 to TRBJ2-6; the D is unclear. Sequenced: CD8+ T cells from PBMCs. The origin of this receptor is a human donor in good health (CMV status not recorded). Some clones in this sample may be carry-over from other donors' samples. Here the CDR3 DNA reads TGTGCCATTGGAGCTGGGGCCAACGTCCTGACTTTC. It is translated as CAIGAGANVLTF.